This T cell receptor beta chain is from a study of blood T cell repertoires in COVID-19. Profiled with immunoSEQ multiplex PCR; TCRdb holds only in-frame clones, not every one. The sample yields about 280,000 clones, 88% seen once. This clone appeared a few times. V lost 4 bases, J lost 6 bases, and 12 bases stayed unmatched. The V gene's germline CDR1 is SGDLS and CDR2 YYNGEE. This CDR3 comprises 15 residues. V and J are TRBV9 and TRBJ2-7, with TRBD1 matching over 8 bases. Sequenced input: peripheral blood. The origin of this receptor is a man between 18 and 29 years old with active or convalescent COVID-19. CDR3 loop: CASSPGQGGTGEQYF. Here the CDR3 DNA reads TGTGCCAGCAGCCCTGGACAGGGTGGCACGGGCGAGCAGTACTTC.